The clone carrying this T cell receptor beta chain has only a few counts. Its cognate antigen is unknown. This CDR3 spans 14 amino acids. Germline-derived CDR1 and CDR2 are MRHNA and SNTAGT. The V gene lost 3 bases and the J gene lost 4 bases, with 10 bases spanning the gap. The data stem from a study of regulatory T cells in long-lasting Graves disease. Study results and limitations: The small sample size may have reduced accuracy.

Time point specified: newly diagnosed GD, antithyroid drugs for less than 3 months. From PBMCs, RNA was extracted and then used to make the TCR library. Patients of an endocrinology department in Xi'an, China, were included. According to the study, TCR beta libraries were built with iRepertoire HTBI primers and CDR3-region Arm-PCR. MiXCR was run by TCRdb on the multiplex PCR reads, yielding one entry per CDR3 protein. Of approximately 270,000 distinct CDR3 sequences in the sample, under 20% were seen once. The sample was also linked to a second study, of T cells in Graves' hyperthyroidism and ophthalmopathy.

This chain connects TRBV6-4 to TRBJ1-5; D gene ambiguous. The sequenced sample was peripheral blood mononuclear cells (PBMCs), obtained at new diagnosis, from a patient treated with antithyroid drugs. This sequence originates from a woman in her thirties with Graves disease. The CDR3 DNA sequence: TGTGCCAGCAGTGAGGCGGGGTCAAATCAGCCCCAGCATTTT. This encodes CASSEAGSNQPQHF.